The rows below give T cell receptor beta chains drawn from one sample of a study of PD-L1 blockade in urothelial cancer. Data came from immunoSEQ multiplex PCR; TCRdb stores just in-frame clones and leaves some out. The sample holds some 50,000 clones, approximately 88% seen once. The sequencing used PBMCs, collected around atezolizumab (anti-PD-L1) treatment. All receptors derive from a woman aged 55-75 years with urothelial cancer. The CDR3 runs from the conserved cysteine through the conserved F or W. A D gene is named only where the DNA matches it firmly. Expanded clones get a size class; other rows say once, few or many, or leave the size out.

d_gene,v_gene,abundance,j_gene,CDR3nt,CDR3aa
NA,TRBV18,NA,TRBJ1-2,TGTGCCAGCTCACCATATCCCCAAGGACAGATTAACTATGGCTACACCTTC,CASSPYPQGQINYGYTF
NA,TRBV19,NA,TRBJ2-1,TGTGCCAGTAGTCCACGGACTCTGGAGCAGTTCTTC,CASSPRTLEQFF
NA,TRBV27,NA,TRBJ1-4,TGTGCCAGCTCACCGCTTGACTCCAATGAAAAACTGTTTTTT,CASSPLDSNEKLFF
NA,TRBV18,once,TRBJ2-3,TGTGCCAGCTCACCACCGTCGAGGAACCGAGATACGCAGTATTTT,CASSPPSRNRDTQYF
TRBD2,TRBV4-1,once,TRBJ2-5,TGCGCCAGCAGCCAAAGTAGTAGCGGGGGGCCGACCCAGTACTTC,CASSQSSSGGPTQYF
NA,TRBV4-3,NA,TRBJ2-4,TGCGCCAGCAGCCAAGATGAGGGAGTCAAAAACATTCAGTACTTC,CASSQDEGVKNIQYF
NA,TRBV6-5,once,TRBJ2-7,TGTGCCAGCACCTCTACCAACTACGAGCAGTACTTC,CASTSTNYEQYF
NA,TRBV5-4,NA,TRBJ2-2,TGTGCCAGCAGACCCGGGGATAGCGGGAACACCGGGGAGCTGTTTTTT,CASRPGDSGNTGELFF
NA,TRBV4-1,NA,TRBJ1-5,TGCGCCAGCAGCCTCGCTGAGGGTTACAATCAGCCCCAGCATTTT,CASSLAEGYNQPQHF
TRBD1,TRBV5-4,NA,TRBJ2-1,TGTGCCAGCAGCTTGGCCAGGACAGGGGGTTATGAGCAGTTCTTC,CASSLARTGGYEQFF
NA,TRBV28,NA,TRBJ2-3,TGTGCCAGCAGTAACCAGGAAGATACGCAGTATTTT,CASSNQEDTQYF
NA,TRBV6-5,medium-sized,TRBJ2-7,TGTGCCAGCAGCCTCGGGGGTGCTGTCTACGAGCAGTACTTC,CASSLGGAVYEQYF
TRBD1,TRBV7-6,NA,TRBJ1-3,TGTGCCAGCAGCCCTTCTCAGGGGGACTCTGGAAACACCATATATTTT,CASSPSQGDSGNTIYF
TRBD1,TRBV5-1,once,TRBJ1-2,TGCGCCAGCAGCCCCGGACAGGGGGCTTGGGGCTACACCTTC,CASSPGQGAWGYTF
NA,TRBV4-2,few,TRBJ1-2,TGTGCCAGCAGCCAATCCGCGGTCTCTAACTATGGCTACACCTTC,CASSQSAVSNYGYTF
TRBD2,TRBV6-5,NA,TRBJ2-2,TGTGCCAGCAGTTATCGGGGGGGGGACGCCGGGGAGCTGTTTTTT,CASSYRGGDAGELFF
NA,TRBV6-6,once,TRBJ2-5,TGTGCCAGCAGTTCCTTGAGGGAGACCCAGTACTTC,CASSSLRETQYF
TRBD2,TRBV14,NA,TRBJ2-1,TGTGCCAGCAGCCAAGATACAGCGGGAGCGTCGTTCTTC,CASSQDTAGASFF
NA,TRBV4-3,NA,TRBJ2-1,TGCGCCAGCAGCCAAGGCCGGGTCAATGAGCAGTTCTTC,CASSQGRVNEQFF
TRBD2,TRBV5-1,NA,TRBJ2-5,TGCGCCAGCAGCACCTTAGCGGGGGGGTTCGAGACCCAGTACTTC,CASSTLAGGFETQYF
TRBD2,TRBV28,NA,TRBJ2-1,TGTGCCAGCAGTTTACTAGCGGGAGGCAATGAGCAGTTCTTC,CASSLLAGGNEQFF
TRBD2,TRBV28,NA,TRBJ2-5,TGTGCCAGCAGTTTACCTTTAGCGGGGGGTCGGATGACCCAGTACTTC,CASSLPLAGGRMTQYF
TRBD1,TRBV25-1,NA,TRBJ1-6,TGTGCCAGTGAGCATCCAGGGGGTCCTTTTTCACCCCTCCACTTT,CASEHPGGPFSPLHF
TRBD2,TRBV11-2,NA,TRBJ2-2,TGTGCCAGCAGCCCGGGGACTAGCGGGTACCCCGGGGAGCTGTTTTTT,CASSPGTSGYPGELFF
NA,TRBV5-1,NA,TRBJ1-1,TGCGCCAGCAGCCCCACGGGTCTTAGGAACACTGAAGCTTTCTTT,CASSPTGLRNTEAFF
NA,TRBV27,NA,TRBJ2-1,TGTGCCAGCATCGACCTCCGGGTCTCAAGCTCCTACAATGAGCAGTTCTTC,CASIDLRVSSSYNEQFF